This T cell receptor beta chain appears in the sequencing data of a study of T cells after yellow fever vaccination (dated by TCRdb to between 2019 and 2020). General notes on the study: Libraries from fractions with low cell numbers were prepared with the SMART-Seq v4 Ultra Low Input RNA kit. Blood was drawn at multiple timepoints before and after primary and secondary immunization, with bulk PBMC replicates and cell subsets isolated. Two healthy male donors, one aged 18 to 29 and one aged 30 to 40 years, made up the cohort. To track T-cell clones before and after primary and booster YFV17D yellow fever vaccination, bulk TCR alpha and beta repertoires were sequenced longitudinally.

There are many counts of this clonotype. Its binding antigen is unknown. No base qualities exist here, and no much larger clone lies one base off it. V sheds 3 bases and J sheds 2 bases, leaving 21 bases between their ends. The germline V gene specifies SGHVS as CDR1 and FNYEAQ as CDR2. Taken from cysteine to phenylalanine, the CDR3 has 18 residues. Only the CDR3 DNA is retained, 54 bases long and in frame from the first base. Instrument used: Illumina NovaSeq 6000. TCR cDNA was made using 5'RACE template switching, a step that added a universal primer site and unique molecular identifiers. Priming of cDNA synthesis was performed from both the TCR alpha and TCR beta constant segments. Library amplification involved two PCR steps, and the second step added sample barcodes and sequencing adapters. Sequencing of the libraries was done on either Illumina HiSeq 2500 (2x100 bp) or NovaSeq (2x150 bp). The original pipeline was this. MIGEC was used to demultiplex reads and collapse the reads into UMI consensus sequences, and MiXCR was used for V(D)J alignment. Vaccine-responding clonotypes were defined with edgeR using replicate PBMC samples, requiring FDR below 0.01 and a log2 fold change above 5 up to day 15. Bulk clonotypes were assigned CD4 or CD8 identity according to which sequenced CD4 or CD8 repertoire held them at higher abundance. TCRdb handled the public reads itself, with Q25 trimming in fastp and clone calling in MiXCR, and kept productive beta chains. For every CDR3 protein sequence, its rows merge into one entry that carries the most common genes and DNA. TCRdb's processing, not the authors' own work, is the source of the V and J calls. This sample holds 250,000 to 400,000 distinct CDR3 sequences; approximately 4% were observed only once. 15% to 20% of the sample lies in the top ten.

The treatment or condition label corresponds to: live attenuated yellow fever vaccine strain. At every blood-draw timepoint, two biological replicates of bulk PBMCs were collected. PBMCs were isolated from peripheral blood using a standard Ficoll-Paque protocol. TriZol was used to extract RNA from bulk PBMCs, CD4 and CD8 fractions, and dextramer-positive and dextramer-negative fractions. Study-wide findings and limitations: A small share of clonotypes occurred in both CD4 and CD8 compartments, likely arising from convergent recombination. FACS-sorted repertoires could contain abundant contaminating clonotypes from the bulk population, so computational filtering was required. Compared with the primary T-cell response, the secondary T-cell response was faster but weaker, reaching its peak on day 5 rather than on day 15. Because the study included only two donors, the extent to which the findings can be generalized is limited. Most clones expanded after primary vaccination (about 96% of CD4 and 88% of CD8) were re-detected after the booster, suggesting that broad memory maintenance occurred.

The sequence joins TRBV7-6 to TRBJ2-3, with the D gene not clear enough to name. This receptor was identified in a man aged 18-30 years who received the YFV17D yellow fever vaccine. Sequences were derived from PBMCs, sampled 15 days after the yellow fever booster vaccination. The sequenced DNA: TGTGCCAGCAGCTTCGGTCCCCGGCCCTCGCAAATCACAGATACGCAGTATTTT. It translates as CASSFGPRPSQITDTQYF.